This is a list of T cell receptor beta chains from one sample in a study of blood T cell repertoires in COVID-19. Generated by immunoSEQ multiplex PCR, the TCRdb table keeps only in-frame clones and is missing some. The sample lists about 300,000 clones, just under 90% seen once, with 2.9% in the top ten. The sequenced material came from PBMCs or T cells enriched from blood (not recorded which). Receptors were obtained from a woman in her 50s who had been exposed to COVID-19. The CDR3 runs from the conserved cysteine through the conserved F or W. A D gene is named only where the DNA matches it firmly. Some rows mark clone size as missing; the rest say once, few, many or name a class of expanded clone.

size: once
D: .
length: 13
J: TRBJ2-1
V: TRBV27
CDR3: CASSPSRVFEQFF
DNA: TGTGCCAGCAGCCCCAGTCGGGTTTTTGAGCAGTTCTTC

size: .
D: .
length: 15
J: TRBJ2-1
V: TRBV9
CDR3: CASSVGSGLYNEQFF
DNA: TGTGCCAGCAGCGTAGGTAGCGGACTCTACAATGAGCAGTTCTTC

size: .
D: .
length: 20
J: TRBJ1-4
V: TRBV21-1
CDR3: CASSTINRDRDRRTNEKLFF
DNA: TGTGCCAGCAGCACGATAAACCGGGACAGGGATCGTAGGACTAATGAAAAACTGTTTTTT

size: few
D: .
length: 11
J: TRBJ1-2
V: TRBV30
CDR3: CAWSVPGYYTF
DNA: TGTGCCTGGAGTGTTCCAGGGTACTACACCTTC

size: .
D: .
length: 12
J: TRBJ1-1
V: TRBV5-1
CDR3: CASNKGGVEAFF
DNA: TGCGCCAGCAACAAAGGGGGGGTTGAAGCTTTCTTT

size: few
D: .
length: 15
J: TRBJ1-2
V: TRBV28
CDR3: CASTLGGGGNYGYTF
DNA: TGTGCCAGCACTCTTGGAGGGGGGGGAAACTATGGCTACACCTTC

size: .
D: TRBD1
length: 16
J: TRBJ1-2
V: TRBV3-1/TRBV3-2
CDR3: CASSQDPGQGWYGYTF
DNA: TGTGCCAGCAGCCAAGACCCGGGACAGGGATGGTATGGCTACACCTTC

size: .
D: TRBD2
length: 15
J: TRBJ2-1
V: TRBV29-1
CDR3: CSSGLVSGGLNEQFF
DNA: TGCAGCTCGGGACTGGTTAGCGGGGGGCTCAATGAGCAGTTCTTC

size: .
D: TRBD1
length: 14
J: TRBJ2-2
V: TRBV2
CDR3: CASSYRGTTGELFF
DNA: TGTGCCAGCAGTTACAGGGGGACCACCGGGGAGCTGTTTTTT

size: .
D: .
length: 15
J: TRBJ1-1
V: TRBV4-1
CDR3: CASSQVGAWDTEAFF
DNA: TGCGCCAGCAGCCAAGTTGGGGCCTGGGACACTGAAGCTTTCTTT

size: .
D: TRBD1
length: 15
J: TRBJ1-2
V: TRBV4-2
CDR3: CASSQEGQGNYGYTF
DNA: TGTGCCAGCAGCCAAGAGGGACAGGGAAACTATGGCTACACCTTC

size: .
D: TRBD1
length: 15
J: TRBJ1-2
V: TRBV4-1
CDR3: CASRRTGLFMDGYTF
DNA: TGCGCCAGCAGACGGACAGGGCTTTTTATGGATGGCTACACCTTC

size: .
D: .
length: 18
J: TRBJ1-6
V: TRBV15
CDR3: CATSRTATRGPTNSPLHF
DNA: TGTGCCACCAGCAGAACAGCTACCAGGGGCCCCACTAATTCACCCCTCCACTTT

size: .
D: .
length: 11
J: TRBJ1-1
V: TRBV3-1/TRBV3-2
CDR3: CASSHTGTAFF
DNA: TGTGCCAGCAGCCACACAGGGACAGCTTTCTTT

size: few
D: .
length: 13
J: TRBJ1-6
V: TRBV3-1/TRBV3-2
CDR3: CASSQVANSPLHF
DNA: TGTGCCAGCAGCCAAGTAGCCAATTCACCCCTCCACTTT

size: .
D: TRBD1
length: 14
J: TRBJ2-7
V: TRBV7-6
CDR3: CASSFGTGAYEQYF
DNA: TGTGCCAGCAGCTTCGGGACAGGGGCGTACGAGCAGTACTTC

size: .
D: .
length: 18
J: TRBJ1-6
V: TRBV18
CDR3: CASSPQASGETDNSPLHF
DNA: TGTGCCAGCTCACCACAAGCTAGCGGAGAGACAGATAATTCACCCCTCCACTTT

size: .
D: .
length: 16
J: TRBJ1-5
V: TRBV10-3
CDR3: CAISDSGQGLNQPQHF
DNA: TGTGCCATCAGTGACTCTGGACAAGGTTTGAATCAGCCCCAGCATTTT

size: .
D: TRBD1
length: 12
J: TRBJ1-1
V: TRBV3-1/TRBV3-2
CDR3: CASSQGDSGAFF
DNA: TGTGCCAGCAGCCAGGGGGACAGTGGAGCTTTCTTT

size: .
D: .
length: 15
J: TRBJ2-7
V: TRBV7-9
CDR3: CASSLGQGRGVEQYF
DNA: TGTGCCAGCAGCTTAGGCCAGGGGAGGGGGGTCGAGCAGTACTTC

size: .
D: TRBD1
length: 15
J: TRBJ2-3
V: TRBV4-1
CDR3: CASSRRDRDTDTQYF
DNA: TGCGCCAGCAGCCGCCGGGACAGAGACACAGATACGCAGTATTTT

size: .
D: TRBD1
length: 15
J: TRBJ2-7
V: TRBV5-6
CDR3: CASSLAWDSTYEQYF
DNA: TGTGCCAGCAGCTTGGCTTGGGACAGTACCTACGAGCAGTACTTC

size: .
D: .
length: 12
J: TRBJ2-5
V: TRBV12-3/TRBV12-4
CDR3: CASSSSFRTQYF
DNA: TGTGCCAGCAGTTCCTCCTTTAGGACCCAGTACTTC

size: .
D: .
length: 15
J: TRBJ1-1
V: TRBV5-1
CDR3: CASSEKGGGYTEAFF
DNA: TGCGCCAGCAGCGAAAAGGGTGGCGGGTACACTGAAGCTTTCTTT

size: .
D: TRBD1
length: 15
J: TRBJ1-1
V: TRBV5-4
CDR3: CASSLGQGAYAEAFF
DNA: TGTGCCAGCAGCCTTGGACAGGGGGCTTACGCTGAAGCTTTCTTT

size: .
D: TRBD1
length: 15
J: TRBJ2-5
V: TRBV5-6
CDR3: CASTVQGAGRETQYF
DNA: TGTGCCAGCACCGTACAGGGGGCTGGGAGAGAGACCCAGTACTTC

size: once
D: TRBD1
length: 15
J: TRBJ2-3
V: TRBV19
CDR3: CASGPGQGSTDTQYF
DNA: TGTGCCAGCGGACCGGGACAGGGGAGCACAGATACGCAGTATTTT

size: .
D: .
length: 13
J: TRBJ1-2
V: TRBV19
CDR3: CASTPRGTYGYTF
DNA: TGTGCCAGTACCCCGCGGGGGACCTATGGCTACACCTTC

size: .
D: .
length: 12
J: TRBJ1-2
V: TRBV3-1/TRBV3-2
CDR3: CASSQQGRGYTF
DNA: TGTGCCAGCAGCCAACAGGGCCGTGGCTACACCTTC

size: .
D: .
length: 15
J: TRBJ1-2
V: TRBV6-1
CDR3: CASSENYAANYGYTF
DNA: TGTGCCAGCAGTGAAAATTATGCAGCTAACTATGGCTACACCTTC

size: .
D: .
length: 13
J: TRBJ2-5
V: TRBV5-4
CDR3: CASSPGEGETQYF
DNA: TGTGCCAGCAGCCCGGGGGAAGGAGAGACCCAGTACTTC

size: .
D: TRBD1
length: 14
J: TRBJ1-6
V: TRBV19
CDR3: CASGVGQQNSPLHF
DNA: TGTGCCAGTGGTGTGGGACAGCAAAATTCACCCCTCCACTTT

size: .
D: .
length: 15
J: TRBJ1-2
V: TRBV4-2
CDR3: CASSQVQVANYGYTF
DNA: TGTGCCAGCAGCCAAGTCCAGGTAGCTAACTATGGCTACACCTTC

size: .
D: TRBD1
length: 17
J: TRBJ2-6
V: TRBV19
CDR3: CASSIWGQGSGANVLTF
DNA: TGTGCCAGTAGTATCTGGGGACAGGGCTCTGGGGCCAACGTCCTGACTTTC

size: .
D: TRBD2
length: 15
J: TRBJ2-5
V: TRBV5-1
CDR3: CASSLRLAGEETQYF
DNA: TGCGCCAGCAGCTTGCGGCTAGCGGGGGAAGAGACCCAGTACTTC

size: .
D: .
length: 14
J: TRBJ2-7
V: TRBV6-5
CDR3: CASLPGQLTYEQYF
DNA: TGTGCCAGCCTCCCGGGACAACTAACCTACGAGCAGTACTTC

size: .
D: TRBD1
length: 13
J: TRBJ1-2
V: TRBV28
CDR3: CASSFDRGYGYTF
DNA: TGTGCCAGCAGTTTCGACAGGGGATATGGCTACACCTTC

size: .
D: TRBD1
length: 14
J: TRBJ2-1
V: TRBV11-2
CDR3: CATKRDRVYNEQFF
DNA: TGTGCCACCAAACGGGACAGAGTCTACAATGAGCAGTTCTTC

size: once
D: .
length: 15
J: TRBJ2-3
V: TRBV27
CDR3: CASSESHRVEDTQYF
DNA: TGTGCCAGCAGTGAATCCCACAGGGTTGAAGATACGCAGTATTTT

size: .
D: .
length: 13
J: TRBJ1-6
V: TRBV20-1
CDR3: CSASSYTNSPLHF
DNA: TGCAGTGCTAGTTCTTACACTAATTCACCCCTCCACTTT

size: .
D: .
length: 14
J: TRBJ1-3
V: TRBV6-1
CDR3: CASSEGGLRNTIYF
DNA: TGTGCCAGCAGTGAGGGGGGTCTAAGAAACACCATATATTTT

size: .
D: TRBD1
length: 14
J: TRBJ1-2
V: TRBV27
CDR3: CASSPPQGTYGYTF
DNA: TGTGCCAGCAGTCCCCCACAGGGGACCTATGGCTACACCTTC

size: few
D: .
length: 13
J: TRBJ2-7
V: TRBV14
CDR3: CASSQVNSLEQYF
DNA: TGTGCCAGCAGCCAAGTTAACAGCCTCGAGCAGTACTTC

size: .
D: .
length: 14
J: TRBJ1-4
V: TRBV15
CDR3: CATSDRSTNEKLFF
DNA: TGTGCCACCAGCGATAGATCAACTAATGAAAAACTGTTTTTT

size: .
D: TRBD2
length: 20
J: TRBJ2-5
V: TRBV13
CDR3: CASSPSPSGTSGGPVGTQYF
DNA: TGTGCCAGCAGCCCCTCACCTTCCGGGACTAGCGGGGGCCCGGTAGGGACCCAGTACTTC

size: .
D: .
length: 13
J: TRBJ2-1
V: TRBV15
CDR3: CATSSRDFNEQFF
DNA: TGTGCCACCAGCAGCCGGGACTTCAATGAGCAGTTCTTC

size: .
D: TRBD2
length: 14
J: TRBJ2-5
V: TRBV9
CDR3: CASSPGTREETQYF
DNA: TGTGCCAGCAGCCCAGGGACTAGAGAAGAGACCCAGTACTTC

size: .
D: .
length: 16
J: TRBJ1-2
V: TRBV19
CDR3: CASSKGPLRGEIGYTF
DNA: TGTGCCAGTAGTAAGGGCCCGCTTCGGGGGGAGATTGGCTACACCTTC

size: .
D: TRBD1
length: 16
J: TRBJ2-5
V: TRBV28
CDR3: CASSLWGQWNQETQYF
DNA: TGTGCCAGCAGTTTATGGGGACAGTGGAACCAAGAGACCCAGTACTTC

size: .
D: TRBD1
length: 17
J: TRBJ2-7
V: TRBV4-2
CDR3: CASSTPLPGQGIQEQYF
DNA: TGTGCCAGCAGCACACCTCTTCCGGGACAGGGGATCCAAGAGCAGTACTTC

size: .
D: .
length: 16
J: TRBJ1-6
V: TRBV5-4
CDR3: CASSPGPSDGNSPLHF
DNA: TGTGCCAGCAGCCCTGGGCCGAGTGATGGTAATTCACCCCTCCACTTT

size: .
D: .
length: 16
J: TRBJ1-6
V: TRBV3-1/TRBV3-2
CDR3: CASSQEVTGANSPLHF
DNA: TGTGCCAGCAGCCAAGAAGTCACAGGTGCTAATTCACCCCTCCACTTT

size: few
D: TRBD1
length: 15
J: TRBJ1-2
V: TRBV19
CDR3: CASSRQGPMGYGYTF
DNA: TGTGCCAGTAGTAGACAGGGCCCGATGGGCTATGGCTACACCTTC